This T cell receptor beta chain emerged from a study of patients and donors after allogeneic stem cell transplantation. Via MiXCR, TCRdb re-called the RT-PCR reads, giving one row per CDR3 protein. The sample has 800,000 to 1,000,000 distinct CDR3 sequences, about 20% seen once. The ends were cut back, 3 bases at V and 7 bases at J, with 12 bases in the middle. The CDR3 spans 14 residues. The specimen sequenced was blood, either unsorted or a sorted T cell fraction (not recorded which). The V call is TRBV12-3 or TRBV12-4, the J call TRBJ2-2; D gene unclear. This TCR derives from a human donor who was either an allogeneic HSCT recipient or a stem cell or donor lymphocyte infusion donor (not recorded which). It is not recorded whose cells these are; they may come from a transplant donor. The CDR3 protein is CASSFLGKRGELFF. In nucleotides, the CDR3 is TGTGCCAGCAGTTTTCTGGGGAAACGCGGGGAGCTGTTTTTT.